The 9 T cell receptor beta chains listed next were all sequenced from one sample in a study of tissue T cells after allogeneic stem cell transplantation. The method was immunoSEQ multiplex PCR; TCRdb's version includes in-frame clones alone and lacks a portion of them. The sample has about 26,000 clones, about 89% seen once. The source was blood, collected before transplantation. These TCRs come from a male donor older than 55 who later had graft-versus-host disease after an allogeneic stem cell transplant.

V gene TRBV12-5 combines with J gene TRBJ2-1; TRBD2 agrees at 8 bases. Germline values: CDR1 LGHNT, CDR2 FRNRAP. Trimming took 3 bases from V and 3 from J; bases not matched to a gene: 4. This CDR3 spans 15 amino acids. CDR3 amino acids: CASGFLAGRYNEQFF. CDR3 sequence (DNA): TGTGCTAGTGGTTTCCTAGCGGGCCGCTACAATGAGCAGTTCTTC.

The rearrangement joins TRBV18 to TRBJ2-1, with 8 positions matching TRBD1. Trimming took 4 bases from V and 8 from J; bases not matched to a gene: 7. The CDR3 runs 14 residues. Germline CDR1 reads KGHSH; CDR2 reads LQKENI. CDR3: CASSQDRVRDEQFF. The CDR3 bases are TGTGCCAGCTCACAGGACAGGGTGCGGGATGAGCAGTTCTTC.

This clone has only one observation. The rearrangement joins TRBV6-5 to TRBJ2-7, with no clear D. This CDR3 has 14 amino acids. V lost 0 bases and J 6 bases, leaving 12 bases between the germline ends. CDR1 is MNHEY, CDR2 SVGAGI, per germline. The CDR3 loop reads CASSYSPDGFEQYF. In DNA, the CDR3 is TGTGCCAGCAGTTACTCACCGGACGGTTTCGAGCAGTACTTC.

The table lists this clone with a count of one. The chain carries TRBV10-3 and TRBJ2-1; the match to TRBD2 covers 8 bases. The CDR3 has 12 residues. Germline CDR1 and CDR2: ENHRY and SYGVKD. The CDR3 DNA reads TGTGCTGGAGGGACTAGCTACAATGAGCAGTTCTTC. Its protein product is CAGGTSYNEQFF.

This clone showed up just a few times. V usage is TRBV6-1 and J usage is TRBJ2-5; D possibly corresponds to TRBD2 (6 bases). The germline gives CDR1 MNHNS, CDR2 SASEGT. CDR3 length: 13 residues. Trimming pared 2 bases from V and 6 bases from J, leaving 10 bases between. The CDR3 reads CASSERREQTQYF. The DNA of the CDR3 is TGTGCCAGCAGTGAAAGGAGGGAACAGACCCAGTACTTC.

The chain employs TRBV3-1 (or the pseudogene TRBV3-2) and TRBJ1-3; no firm D call. Trimming left V 1 base short and J 6 bases short, with 4 bases between. Germline values: CDR1 LGHDT, CDR2 YNNKEL (reference sequence). There are 12 residues in the CDR3. The CDR3: CASSQVKNTIYF. CDR3 bases: TGTGCCAGCAGCCAAGTAAAAAACACCATATATTTT.

J is TRBJ2-5 and V is TRBV12-3 or TRBV12-4, with a weak D call TRBD2 (5 bases). CDR3 length: 11 amino acids. V lost 6 bases and J 9 bases, leaving 11 bases between the germline ends. The CDR3 coding sequence is TGTGCCAGCAGCCCCTCCGGGGCCCAGTACTTC. It codes for CASSPSGAQYF.

V gene TRBV6-4 combines with J gene TRBJ1-1; 7 bases are a match to TRBD1. Germline CDR1 and CDR2: MRHNA and SNTAGT. J gave up 5 bases and V 7 bases, and 7 bases lay outside the gene matches. The CDR3 runs 13 residues. The CDR3 region has the DNA TGTGCCAGCACCTTAAGACAGGGAACTGAAGCTTTCTTT. It is translated as CASTLRQGTEAFF.

The rearrangement joins TRBV5-1 to TRBJ1-1; the match to TRBD1 covers 9 bases. CDR1 and CDR2 from the germline V gene are SGHRS and YFSETQ. The CDR3 has 15 amino acids. The V segment lost 4 bases and the J segment 0 bases; nucleotides outside the gene matches: 4. CDR3 residues: CASSPDRGMNTEAFF. CDR3 DNA sequence: TGCGCCAGCAGCCCGGACAGGGGAATGAACACTGAAGCTTTCTTT.